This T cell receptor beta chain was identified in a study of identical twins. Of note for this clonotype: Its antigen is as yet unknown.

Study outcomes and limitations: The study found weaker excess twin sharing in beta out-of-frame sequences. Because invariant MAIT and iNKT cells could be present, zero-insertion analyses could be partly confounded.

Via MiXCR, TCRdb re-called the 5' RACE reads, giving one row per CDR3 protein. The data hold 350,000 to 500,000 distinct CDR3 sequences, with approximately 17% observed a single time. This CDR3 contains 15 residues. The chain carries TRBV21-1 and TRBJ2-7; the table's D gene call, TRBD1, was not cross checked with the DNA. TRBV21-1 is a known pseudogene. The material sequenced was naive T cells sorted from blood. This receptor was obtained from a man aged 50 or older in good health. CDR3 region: CATCAGRYLSYEQYF. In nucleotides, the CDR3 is TGTGCCACATGTGCCGGACGGTACCTATCCTACGAGCAGTACTTC.